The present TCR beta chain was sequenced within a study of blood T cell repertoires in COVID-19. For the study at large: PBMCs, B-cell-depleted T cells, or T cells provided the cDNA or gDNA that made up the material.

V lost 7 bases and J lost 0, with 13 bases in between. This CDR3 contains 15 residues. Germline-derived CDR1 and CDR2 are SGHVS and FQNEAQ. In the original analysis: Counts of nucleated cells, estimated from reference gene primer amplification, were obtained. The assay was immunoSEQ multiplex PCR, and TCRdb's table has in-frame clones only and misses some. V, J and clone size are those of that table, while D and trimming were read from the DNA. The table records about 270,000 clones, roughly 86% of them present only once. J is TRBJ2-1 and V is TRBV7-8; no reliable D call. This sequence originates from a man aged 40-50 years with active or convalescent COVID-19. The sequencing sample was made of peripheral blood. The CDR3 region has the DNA TGTGCCAGCATGAAGGAGAGGAGCTCCTACAATGAGCAGTTCTTC. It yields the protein CASMKERSSYNEQFF.